These 20 T cell receptor beta chains share one sample of origin, sequenced in a study of response to subunit inactivated influenza vaccine. Each CDR3 protein gets one entry after TCRdb re-called the RT-PCR reads with MiXCR. The repertoire holds approximately 500,000 distinct CDR3 sequences, with 10% to 15% as singletons. Specimen: PBMCs from blood, collected roughly 6 weeks after vaccination. The receptors come from a man in his fifties who received an inactivated influenza vaccine.

This clonotype was seen ten or more times. This chain connects TRBV5-1 to TRBJ1-1; 7 bases line up with TRBD1. Germline lookup yields CDR1 SGHRS and CDR2 YFSETQ. This CDR3 is built from 14 residues. Losses at the gene ends were 4 bases for V and 5 bases for J; bases not matched to a gene: 8. The CDR3 region is CASSTTGEWTEAFF. As DNA, the CDR3 is TGCGCCAGCAGCACCACAGGGGAATGGACTGAAGCTTTCTTT.

The rearrangement joins TRBV7-2 to TRBJ2-7, with a tentative D call TRBD2 (5 bases). The CDR3 runs to 18 residues. Looked up from germline, CDR1 is SGHTA and CDR2 is FQGNSA. Trimming stripped 0 bases from V and 5 bases from J, with 23 bases between. CDR3 residues: CASSLADLLVREGNEQYF. The CDR3 coding sequence is TGTGCCAGCAGCTTAGCGGACCTTTTGGTCCGGGAAGGTAACGAGCAGTACTTC.

This clonotype was seen repeatedly, ten times or more. The rearrangement joins TRBV4-3 to TRBJ2-7; 7 bases line up with TRBD1. From germline, CDR1 is LGHNA and CDR2 YSLEER. The CDR3 extends over 14 amino acids. Trimming removed 4 bases from V and 0 bases from J; junction bases left unmatched: 3. The CDR3: CASSRGTASYEQYF. In DNA, the CDR3 is TGCGCCAGCAGCCGAGGGACAGCCTCCTACGAGCAGTACTTC.

The table lists this clonotype with many counts. The chain carries TRBV7-9 and TRBJ2-1; D call uncertain. V lost 5 bases and J lost 8, with 7 bases in between. The V gene's germline CDR1 is SEHNR and CDR2 FQNEAQ (reference sequence). The CDR3 covers 11 residues. The CDR3: CASSEQDEQFF. The CDR3 coding sequence is TGTGCCAGCAGCGAGCAAGATGAGCAGTTCTTC.

This clonotype was counted ten times or more. The chain has TRBV11-2 and TRBJ2-1; 12 positions match TRBD2. V gave up 0 bases and J gave up 7 bases; unmatched junction bases: 16. The CDR3 is 20 amino acids. CDR1 and CDR2 (germline): SGHAT, FQNNGV. CDR3: CASSLEPLAGGPSFWNEQFF. The CDR3 DNA reads TGTGCCAGCAGCTTAGAGCCCCTAGCGGGAGGGCCTTCGTTTTGGAATGAGCAGTTCTTC.

The chain is built from TRBV5-1 and TRBJ2-7; 7 nucleotides agree with TRBD1. J gave up 6 bases and V 3 bases, and 6 bases lay outside the gene matches. The CDR3 is made up of 13 amino acids. Germline CDR1 SGHRS, CDR2 YFSETQ. The CDR3 DNA follows: TGCGCCAGCAGCTCAACAGGGGTGGGCGAGCAGTACTTC. It encodes CASSSTGVGEQYF.

This clonotype was seen ten or more times. The V call is TRBV4-3, the J call TRBJ2-3; 12 bases are shared with TRBD2. Trimming took 0 bases from V and 6 from J; bases not matched to a gene: 4. CDR1 and CDR2 from the germline V gene are LGHNA and YSLEER. The CDR3 spans 16 residues. DNA for the CDR3: TGCGCCAGCAGCCAAGAAACTAGCGGGGGGCGGGATACGCAGTATTTT. This encodes CASSQETSGGRDTQYF.

This clonotype has ten or more counts. This sequence joins TRBV29-1 and TRBJ2-5, with TRBD2 as a possible D gene (7 bases). V was clipped by 7 bases and J by 3 bases, with 15 bases between them. This CDR3 has 13 amino acids. Germline-derived CDR1 and CDR2 are SQVTM and ANQGSEA. CDR3 loop: CSALGGQKETQYF. CDR3 DNA sequence: TGCAGCGCCCTGGGGGGGCAGAAAGAGACCCAGTACTTC.

This clonotype appeared a few times. The chain employs TRBV11-2 and TRBJ2-7; 7 positions agree with TRBD1. The V and J ends lost 5 bases and 2 bases, in that order; junction bases with no gene match: 18. This CDR3 comprises 18 residues. The germline gives CDR1 SGHAT, CDR2 FQNNGV. The CDR3 DNA reads as TGTGCCAGCAGCCCACCCGGGACAGCAAAATCCAGTCCCTACGAGCAGTACTTC. Its protein is CASSPPGTAKSSPYEQYF.

The chain has TRBV3-1 and TRBJ2-7; tentatively, D is TRBD1 or TRBD2 (6 bases each). The germline V and J ends were trimmed by 0 bases and 6 bases, with 9 bases remaining between them. CDR1 LGHDT and CDR2 YNNKEL come from the germline V gene (reference sequence). The CDR3 totals 13 residues. The CDR3 loop reads CASSQDGGGEQYF. For the CDR3, the DNA is TGTGCCAGCAGCCAAGATGGAGGGGGCGAGCAGTACTTC.

This clonotype was detected a few times. CDR3 bases: TGCAGCGTTGCCCGGGACAGGGGGCCAGATACGCAGTATTTT. Translating it yields CSVARDRGPDTQYF. The V call is TRBV29-1, the J call TRBJ2-3; 12 bases align to TRBD1. The CDR3 has 14 amino acids. The ends lost 4 bases at V and 4 bases at J; junction bases unmatched: 3. In germline, CDR1 is SQVTM, CDR2 ANQGSEA.

The chain combines TRBV7-6 with TRBJ2-2, with D perhaps TRBD1 or TRBD2 (7 bases each). The V end lost 10 bases, the J end lost 4 bases, and 19 bases lay between the germline ends. Germline lookup yields CDR1 SGHVS and CDR2 FNYEAQ. CDR3 length: 15 residues. The CDR3 nucleotides are TGTGCCACCGGGGGGCAGGGGGTTTTCACCGGGGAGCTGTTTTTT. It codes for CATGGQGVFTGELFF.

This chain links TRBV5-1 with TRBJ1-1; unclear D gene. The V and J ends lost 0 bases and 4 bases respectively, with 19 bases between them. CDR1 is SGHRS and CDR2 is YFSETQ in the germline V gene. The CDR3 runs 17 residues. CDR3 DNA sequence: TGCGCCAGCAGCTTGGCCGAGGGCGAGGTGCGAGGCACTGAAGCTTTCTTT. As protein: CASSLAEGEVRGTEAFF.

This clonotype showed up just a few times. The CDR3 sequence: CASSLPPGVGETQYF. For the CDR3, the DNA is TGTGCCAGCAGCCTCCCTCCAGGGGTTGGGGAGACCCAGTACTTC. This chain connects TRBV28 to TRBJ2-5; D possibly corresponds to TRBD1 (6 bases). Germline CDR1 and CDR2: MDHEN and SYDVKM. V was pared by 6 bases and J by 5 bases, with 19 bases between. The CDR3 runs 15 residues.

The CDR3 DNA reads TGCGCCAGCAGCCAAAACTTAGCCGGGACAGGGATCCACGAGCAGTACTTC. It codes for CASSQNLAGTGIHEQYF. V gene TRBV4-1 combines with J gene TRBJ2-7; 9 bases align to TRBD1. The germline gives CDR1 MGHRA, CDR2 YSYEKL. This CDR3 has 17 residues. Trimming removed 2 bases from V and 5 bases from J; junction bases left unmatched: 13.

The chain links TRBV6-4 to TRBJ1-1; D unclear. The CDR3 runs to 13 residues. Germline values: CDR1 MRHNA, CDR2 SNTAGT. Trimming shortened V by 3 bases and J by 2 bases, and 7 bases separated the two germline ends. CDR3 coding DNA: TGTGCCAGCAGTGATCGGCCCAACACTGAAGCTTTCTTT. Amino acid sequence: CASSDRPNTEAFF.

This clonotype was seen repeatedly, ten times or more. The V and J genes are TRBV15 and TRBJ1-2; D call uncertain. The CDR3 has 14 residues. Per germline, CDR1 LNHNV and CDR2 YYDKDF (reference sequence). The V end lost 1 base, the J end lost 1 base, and 7 bases lay between the germline ends. The CDR3 bases are TGTGCCACCAGCAGAGGGGGAGGTAACTATGGCTACACCTTC. It yields the protein CATSRGGGNYGYTF. Supplemented by reference TRBV15 and TRBJ1-2, the full variable domain reads DAMVIQNPRYQVTQFGKPVTLSCSQTLNHNVMYWYQQKSSQAPKLLFHYYDKDFNNEADTPDNFQSRRPNTSFCFLDIRSPGLGDTAMYLCATSRGGGNYGYTFGSGTRLTVV.

The rearrangement joins TRBV6-5 to TRBJ2-7; D is possibly TRBD2 (5 bases). The CDR3 totals 15 residues. Germline V gene lookup returns CDR1 MNHEY and CDR2 SVGAGI. Trimming shortened V by 0 bases and J by 3 bases, and 12 bases separated the two germline ends. CDR3 DNA sequence: TGTGCCAGCAGTTACTCGACTCTAGAGGGCTACGAGCAGTACTTC. Translating it yields CASSYSTLEGYEQYF.

This clonotype was observed a handful of times. CDR3 in DNA: TGCGCCAGCAGCTTGGCCGACAGCCGCTCTGGAAACACCATATATTTT. This translates into CASSLADSRSGNTIYF. V is TRBV5-1 and J is TRBJ1-3; weak D call: TRBD1 (5 bases). V lost 0 bases and J lost 0, with 10 bases in between. The CDR3 is made up of 16 amino acids. From germline, CDR1 is SGHRS and CDR2 YFSETQ.

The genes are TRBV15 and TRBJ2-1, with 11 bases that match TRBD2. The V and J ends lost 1 base and 6 bases, in that order; junction bases with no gene match: 5. The CDR3 totals 16 residues. CDR1 LNHNV and CDR2 YYDKDF come from the germline V gene (reference sequence). The CDR3 protein is CATSRASGRTTNEQFF. The CDR3 DNA follows: TGTGCCACCAGCAGAGCTAGCGGGAGGACCACCAATGAGCAGTTCTTC. The variable domain in full, with the rest retrieved from reference TRBV15 and TRBJ2-1, is DAMVIQNPRYQVTQFGKPVTLSCSQTLNHNVMYWYQQKSSQAPKLLFHYYDKDFNNEADTPDNFQSRRPNTSFCFLDIRSPGLGDTAMYLCATSRASGRTTNEQFFGPGTRLTVL.